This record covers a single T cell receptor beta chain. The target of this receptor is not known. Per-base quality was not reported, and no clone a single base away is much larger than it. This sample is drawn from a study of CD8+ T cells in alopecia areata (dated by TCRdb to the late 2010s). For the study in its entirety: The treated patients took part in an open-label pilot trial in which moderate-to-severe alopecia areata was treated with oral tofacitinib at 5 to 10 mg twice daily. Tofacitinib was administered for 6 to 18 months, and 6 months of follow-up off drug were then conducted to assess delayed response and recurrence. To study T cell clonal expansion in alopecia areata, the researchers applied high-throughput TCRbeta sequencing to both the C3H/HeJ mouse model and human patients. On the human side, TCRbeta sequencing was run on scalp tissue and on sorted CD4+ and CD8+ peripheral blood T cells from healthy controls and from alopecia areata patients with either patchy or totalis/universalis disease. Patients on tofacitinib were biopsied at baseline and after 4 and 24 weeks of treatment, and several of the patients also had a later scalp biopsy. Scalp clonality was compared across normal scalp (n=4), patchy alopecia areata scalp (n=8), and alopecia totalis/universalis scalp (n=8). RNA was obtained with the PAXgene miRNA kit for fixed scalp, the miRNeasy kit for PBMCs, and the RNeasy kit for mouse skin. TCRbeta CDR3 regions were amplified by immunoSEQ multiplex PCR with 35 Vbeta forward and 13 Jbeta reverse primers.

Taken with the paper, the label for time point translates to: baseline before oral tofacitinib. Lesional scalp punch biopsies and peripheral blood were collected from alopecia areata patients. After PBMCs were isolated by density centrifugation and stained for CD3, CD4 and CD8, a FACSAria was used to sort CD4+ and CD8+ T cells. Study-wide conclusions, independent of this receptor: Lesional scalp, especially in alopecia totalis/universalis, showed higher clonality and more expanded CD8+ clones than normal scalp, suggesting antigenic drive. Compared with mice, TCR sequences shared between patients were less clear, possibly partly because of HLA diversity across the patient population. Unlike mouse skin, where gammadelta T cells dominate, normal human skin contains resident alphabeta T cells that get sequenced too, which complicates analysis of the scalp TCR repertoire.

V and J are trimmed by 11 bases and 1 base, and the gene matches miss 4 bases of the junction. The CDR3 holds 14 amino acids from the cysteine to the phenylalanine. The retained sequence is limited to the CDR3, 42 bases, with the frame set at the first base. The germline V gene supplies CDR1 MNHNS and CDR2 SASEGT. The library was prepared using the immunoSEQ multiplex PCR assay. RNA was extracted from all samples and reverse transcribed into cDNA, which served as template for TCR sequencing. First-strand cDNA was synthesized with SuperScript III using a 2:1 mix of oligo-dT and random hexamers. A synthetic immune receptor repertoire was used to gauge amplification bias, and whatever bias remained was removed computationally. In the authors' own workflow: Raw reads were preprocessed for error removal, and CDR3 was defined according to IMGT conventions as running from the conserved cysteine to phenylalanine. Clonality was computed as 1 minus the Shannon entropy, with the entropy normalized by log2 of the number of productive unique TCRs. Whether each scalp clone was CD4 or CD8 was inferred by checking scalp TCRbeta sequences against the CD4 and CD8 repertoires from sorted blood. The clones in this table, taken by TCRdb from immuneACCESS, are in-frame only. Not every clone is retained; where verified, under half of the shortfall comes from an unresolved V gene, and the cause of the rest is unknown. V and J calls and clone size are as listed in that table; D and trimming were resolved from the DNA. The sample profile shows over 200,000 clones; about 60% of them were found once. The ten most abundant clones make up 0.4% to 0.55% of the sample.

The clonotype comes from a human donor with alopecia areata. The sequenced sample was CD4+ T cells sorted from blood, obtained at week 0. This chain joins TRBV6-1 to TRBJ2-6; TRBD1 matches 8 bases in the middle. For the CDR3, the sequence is CAGRTGSGANVLTF. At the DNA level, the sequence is TGTGCCGGCCGGACAGGGTCTGGGGCCAACGTCCTGACTTTC.